These 31 T cell receptor beta chains share one sample of origin, sequenced in a study of molecular identifiers for immune sequencing clone quantification. MiXCR, applied by TCRdb to the PCR reads, yields one record per CDR3 protein. The sample yields a few hundred thousand distinct CDR3 sequences, about a quarter seen once. The sample was naive CD8+ T cells from blood, with Jurkat cell RNA spiked in. The subset: FACS-sorted CD8+CD4-CCR7+CD45RA+ naive T cells. The receptors shown here come from a human donor in good health. Some libraries in this study had Jurkat cell RNA spiked in.

As to this clonotype: The junction does not match germline at one end; this may be a read error. The DNA of the CDR3 is TGTGCCAGCAGCCCCCCCCGGGTAGTGGGAGCTTCAGATACGCGGTATTTT. Translated: CASSPPRVVGASDTRYF. The genes are TRBV9 and TRBJ2-3; D might be TRBD2 (5 bases). The CDR3 covers 17 residues. Germline CDR1 is SGDLS and CDR2 is YYNGEE.

The rearrangement links TRBV9 to TRBJ2-5, with TRBD1 as a possible D gene (6 bases). The CDR3 runs 13 residues. V lost 0 bases to trimming and J lost 3 bases, with 6 bases between them. The germline CDR1 and CDR2 sequences are SGDLS and YYNGEE. Written as DNA, the CDR3 is TGTGCCAGCAGCGTAGGGACAGAAGAGACCCAGTACTTC. Its translation is CASSVGTEETQYF.

This clonotype was observed once. At one boundary the junction diverges from the germline segment, which might be a read error. V gene TRBV4-1 combines with J gene TRBJ1-3; D is unresolved. Germline V gene sequence: CDR1 MGHRA, CDR2 YSYEKL. The CDR3 loop spans 16 amino acids. The CDR3, as DNA: TGCGCCAGCAGCCAAGAGCCCCGCAGCTCTGGAAACACCATAGATTTT. Protein product: CASSQEPRSSGNTIDF.

This clonotype showed up many times. The chain joins TRBV18 to TRBJ2-7, with D maybe TRBD1 (7 bases). The CDR3 is 15 amino acids. The V end was cut by 3 bases, the J end by 5 bases, with 17 bases between. Germline values: CDR1 KGHSH, CDR2 LQKENI. CDR3: CASSPAGQGGNEQYF. The DNA for the CDR3 is TGTGCCAGCTCACCTGCGGGGCAGGGGGGCAACGAGCAGTACTTC. The full variable domain, rest sourced from reference TRBV18 and TRBJ2-7, is NAGVMQNPRHLVRRRGQEARLRCSPMKGHSHVYWYRQLPEEGLKFMVYLQKENIIDESGMPKERFSAEFPKEGPSILRIQQVVRGDSAAYFCASSPAGQGGNEQYFGPGTRLTVT.

This clonotype was recorded at least ten times. DNA of the CDR3: TGTGCCAGCAGTTTATATCTGAACACTGAAGCTTTCTTT. It translates to CASSLYLNTEAFF. The chain joins TRBV28 to TRBJ1-1, with no clear D. Germline V gene data show CDR1 as MDHEN and CDR2 as SYDVKM. The CDR3 loop spans 13 amino acids. V was pared by 1 base and J by 0 bases, with 3 bases between. Supplemented by reference TRBV28 and TRBJ1-1, the full variable domain reads DVKVTQSSRYLVKRTGEKVFLECVQDMDHENMFWYRQDPGLGLRLIYFSYDVKMKEKGDIPEGYSVSREKKERFSLILESASTNQTSMYLCASSLYLNTEAFFGQGTRLTVV.

The chain couples TRBV5-5 to TRBJ2-5, with TRBD2 matching over 13 bases. Germline-derived CDR1 and CDR2 are SGHKS and YYEKEE (reference sequence). Losses at the gene ends were 5 bases for V and 3 bases for J; bases not matched to a gene: 10. This CDR3 region has 17 residues. CDR3 nucleotides: TGTGCCAGCAGGCCACCCGGACTAGCGGGGGAGAAAGAGACCCAGTACTTC. It is translated as CASRPPGLAGEKETQYF.

The V gene is TRBV4-1, the J gene TRBJ1-5, with D possibly being TRBD1 (5 bases). The length of the CDR3 is 14 residues. V gave up 0 bases and J gave up 7 bases, with 10 bases separating them. From germline, CDR1 is MGHRA and CDR2 YSYEKL. The CDR3 region has the DNA TGCGCCAGCAGCCAAGACCGGGGGAAACAGCCCCAGCATTTT. This gives the protein CASSQDRGKQPQHF.

The gene calls are TRBV27 and TRBJ2-3; D perhaps matches TRBD2 (6 bases). Looked up from germline, CDR1 is MNHEY and CDR2 is SMNVEV (reference sequence). This CDR3 contains 20 residues. V gave up 2 bases and J gave up 0 bases, with 24 bases separating them. CDR3 protein: CASSLVLGDFPITSTDTQYF. In DNA, the CDR3 is TGTGCCAGCAGTTTAGTCCTGGGGGACTTTCCCATTACAAGCACAGATACGCAGTATTTT.

The chain has TRBV28 and TRBJ2-7; D uncertain. From germline, CDR1 is MDHEN and CDR2 SYDVKM. This CDR3 is built from 18 residues. With 5 bases removed from V and 7 bases from J, the gap between germline ends came to 30 bases. The CDR3: CASSTTSTERPPLREQYF. In nucleotides, the CDR3 is TGTGCCAGCAGTACCACCTCAACGGAGAGGCCCCCGTTACGGGAGCAGTACTTC.

This clonotype was seen ten or more times. The chain recombines TRBV29-1 with TRBJ2-2; TRBD2 aligns across 9 bases. The CDR3 spans 17 residues. From germline, CDR1 is SQVTM and CDR2 ANQGSEA. The junction had 11 bases not matched to a gene; V was cut back by 2 bases and J by 4 bases. Here the CDR3 DNA reads TGCAGCGTTGAACTCCCTGGACTAGCGAAGGCCACCGGGGAGCTGTTTTTT. Translation: CSVELPGLAKATGELFF.

Comment on this clonotype: Just one base apart from a much larger clone, this may be a read error. The missing conserved phenylalanine or tryptophan at the end of this CDR3 makes a read error likely. The DNA is left out, because the CDR3 cannot be placed on it with certainty; the CDR3 is given as TCRdb lists it. The CDR3 protein is CASSAPGREYL. V gene TRBV2 combines with J gene TRBJ2-7; TRBD1, the table's D call, was not compared with the DNA. Both ends counted, the CDR3 spans 11 residues. Germline V CDR1 and CDR2: SNHLY, FYNNEI.

This clonotype was seen a few times. The V call is TRBV6-6, the J call TRBJ2-7; tentative D call: TRBD1 (6 bases). CDR1 and CDR2 from the germline V gene are MNHNY and SVGAGI (reference sequence). V was cut by 5 bases and J by 1 base, with 15 bases left in between. The CDR3 extends over 15 amino acids. This chain's CDR3 is CASSNAGDISYEQYF. In DNA form, the CDR3 reads TGTGCCAGCAGTAACGCAGGGGATATATCCTACGAGCAGTACTTC.

This clonotype occurred many times. The chain combines TRBV5-1 with TRBJ2-1; TRBD2 aligns across 8 bases. The V segment lost 4 bases and the J segment 2 bases; nucleotides outside the gene matches: 11. Germline lookup yields CDR1 SGHRS and CDR2 YFSETQ. The CDR3 consists of 17 residues. DNA for the CDR3: TGCGCCAGCAGCCCGAGTTCCGGGACTAGGGCCTACAATGAGCAGTTCTTC. Translation: CASSPSSGTRAYNEQFF.

The J gene is TRBJ2-3, the V gene TRBV19; 10 bases are a match to TRBD1. This CDR3 contains 15 residues. Germline trimming cut 7 bases from V and 6 bases from J; bases unmatched to any gene: 10. CDR1 is LNHDA, CDR2 SQIVND, per germline (reference sequence). CDR3 loop: CASTTGTGVLDTQYF. The CDR3 DNA reads as TGTGCCAGTACCACCGGGACAGGGGTTTTGGATACGCAGTATTTT.

The V gene is TRBV7-9, the J gene TRBJ1-5; no clear D. The CDR3 consists of 14 residues. V was cut by 1 base and J by 3 bases, with 7 bases left in between. From germline, CDR1 is SEHNR and CDR2 FQNEAQ (reference sequence). CDR3 loop: CASSLVLNNQPQHF. DNA of the CDR3: TGTGCCAGCAGCTTAGTTCTGAACAATCAGCCCCAGCATTTT. The entire variable domain, with the rest obtained from reference TRBV7-9 and TRBJ1-5, is as follows: DTGVSQNPRHKITKRGQNVTFRCDPISEHNRLYWYRQTLGQGPEFLTYFQNEAQLEKSRLLSDRFSAERPKGSFSTLEIQRTEQGDSAMYLCASSLVLNNQPQHFGDGTRLSIL.

This clonotype was seen repeatedly, ten times or more. The chain joins TRBV2 to TRBJ1-5; unclear D gene. V was clipped by 8 bases and J by 2 bases, with 13 bases between them. This CDR3 is 14 amino acids long. Germline V gene lookup returns CDR1 SNHLY and CDR2 FYNNEI. The CDR3 region is CASGPLGGNQPQHF. DNA for the CDR3: TGTGCCAGCGGGCCATTAGGTGGCAATCAGCCCCAGCATTTT.

This clonotype showed up just a few times. V and J are TRBV7-9 and TRBJ2-5; 10 bases agree with TRBD1. Per germline, CDR1 SEHNR and CDR2 FQNEAQ (reference sequence). The CDR3 contains 15 residues. V dropped 5 bases and J dropped 0; count of bases not matched to a gene: 3. CDR3 residues: CASSGTGVNQETQYF. The CDR3 nucleotides read TGTGCCAGCAGCGGGACAGGGGTAAACCAAGAGACCCAGTACTTC.

V gene TRBV28 combines with J gene TRBJ2-5; 10 bases match TRBD1. CDR1 and CDR2 (germline): MDHEN, SYDVKM. CDR3 size: 17 residues. Trimming removed 4 bases from V and 4 bases from J; junction bases left unmatched: 12. The CDR3 DNA reads TGTGCCAGCAGTTCCTTCCCGGGACAGGGGTCCCCAGAGACCCAGTACTTC. Residues: CASSSFPGQGSPETQYF.

This clonotype was counted at least ten times. The chain employs TRBV23-1 and TRBJ2-3; unclear D gene. TRBV23-1 is given ORF status, its function remaining uncertain. Trimming pared 8 bases from V and 2 bases from J, leaving 11 bases between. This CDR3 region has 13 residues. The chain's CDR3 is CASLLQPTDTQYF. The CDR3 DNA reads as TGCGCCAGCCTACTCCAGCCCACAGATACGCAGTATTTT.

A remark on this clonotype: No DNA is shown, since the ends of the CDR3 on it are uncertain; the CDR3 is the one TCRdb lists. The rearrangement joins TRBV6-2 or TRBV6-3 to TRBJ2-7. Germline assignment: CDR1 MNHEY and CDR2 SVGEGT. The CDR3 numbers 14 amino acids, ends counted. CDR3 sequence reads: CASSSSVLSYEQYF.

This chain connects TRBV30 to TRBJ2-7; maybe TRBD1 (5 bases). The CDR3 sequence is 15 residues long. V gave up 0 bases and J gave up 3 bases, with 15 bases separating them. In germline, CDR1 is GTSNPN, CDR2 SVGIG (reference sequence). The chain's CDR3 is CAWSVMVGRGYEQYF. DNA for the CDR3: TGTGCCTGGAGTGTAATGGTGGGGCGCGGCTACGAGCAGTACTTC. Looking up the rest from reference TRBV30 and TRBJ2-7 gives the full variable domain: SQTIHQWPATLVQPVGSPLSLECTVEGTSNPNLYWYRQAAGRGLQLLFYSVGIGQISSEVPQNLSASRPQDRQFILSSKKLLLSDSGFYLCAWSVMVGRGYEQYFGPGTRLTVT.

In DNA, the CDR3 is TGTGCCAGTAGTCGGGACACCGGTTTCGATTCCTATAATTCACCCCTCCACTTT. It translates to CASSRDTGFDSYNSPLHF. V usage is TRBV19 and J usage is TRBJ1-6, with D possibly matching TRBD1 (6 bases). The CDR3 runs 18 residues. The V gene lost 5 bases and the J gene lost 1 base, with 18 bases spanning the gap. Per the germline V gene, CDR1 is LNHDA and CDR2 is SQIVND (reference sequence).

The chain couples TRBV6-6 to TRBJ2-5, with 9 bases lining up with TRBD1. After removal of 4 bases from V and 9 bases from J, the junction contained 9 bases not matched to a gene. This CDR3 spans 14 amino acids. The germline gives CDR1 MNHNY, CDR2 SVGAGI (reference sequence). The CDR3 DNA reads TGTGCCAGCAGTTTACAGGGGGCGGGTGAGCCCCAGTACTTC. Translated: CASSLQGAGEPQYF.

This clonotype was detected only once. This could be a read error, since a much larger clone is one nucleotide away. V is TRBV10-2 and J is TRBJ2-3, with D unclear. There are 15 residues in the CDR3. Germline CDR1 and CDR2: WSHSY and SAAADI. V was pared by 3 bases and J by 1 base, with 11 bases between. CDR3 DNA sequence: TGCGCCAGCAGTGAAGACCCACCGGGCACAGATACGCAGTATTTT. This sequence encodes CASSEDPPGTDTQYF.

Regarding this clonotype: A much bigger clone sits one base away, suggesting this may be a read error. V gene TRBV4-1 combines with J gene TRBJ2-7, with D possibly called TRBD1 or TRBD2 (5 bases each). The CDR3 totals 16 residues. Germline V gene data show CDR1 as MGHRA and CDR2 as YSYEKL. CDR3 loop: CASSQGSRGPTYGQYF. In nucleotides, the CDR3 is TGCGCCAGCAGCCAAGGGAGTAGGGGACCCACCTACGGGCAGTACTTC.

This clonotype has only a few counts. The V and J genes are TRBV27 and TRBJ1-1, with D possibly TRBD1 on 5 matching bases. Germline V gene lookup returns CDR1 MNHEY and CDR2 SMNVEV (reference sequence). CDR3 length: 13 residues. V lost 3 bases and J 5 bases, leaving 10 bases between the germline ends. CDR3 loop: CASSFGGWTEAFF. DNA for the CDR3: TGTGCCAGCAGTTTTGGGGGATGGACTGAAGCTTTCTTT.

This clonotype was observed at least ten times. The chain is built from TRBV30 and TRBJ2-3; no clear D gene. With 5 bases removed from V and 4 bases from J, the gap between germline ends came to 10 bases. Germline loops: CDR1 GTSNPN, CDR2 SVGIG (reference sequence). CDR3 size: 12 residues. In DNA form, the CDR3 reads TGTGCCTGGGGCCCTCAGCCAGATACGCAGTATTTT. Translating gives CAWGPQPDTQYF.

This clonotype has at least ten counts. The gene calls are TRBV2 and TRBJ2-7, with D unresolved. Trimming took off 5 bases at V and 4 bases at J, with 9 bases between the two ends. In germline, CDR1 is SNHLY, CDR2 FYNNEI. The CDR3 runs to 12 residues. CDR3 protein: CASSRSGYEQYF. CDR3 DNA: TGTGCCAGCAGTCGTTCCGGGTACGAGCAGTACTTC.

The table lists this clonotype with many counts. The rearrangement uses TRBV7-7 and TRBJ2-3; the D gene is possibly TRBD1 (5 bases). CDR3 length: 15 residues. The ends were cut back, 5 bases at V and 7 bases at J, with 19 bases in the middle. Germline V gene lookup returns CDR1 SSHAT and CDR2 FNYEAQ (reference sequence). In DNA, the CDR3 is TGTGCCAGCAGCACGGGCTCAGGAGCAGGGTATACGCAGTATTTT. It is translated as CASSTGSGAGYTQYF.

This clonotype was seen at least ten times. The chain is built from TRBV4-3 and TRBJ2-7; 8 bases are shared with TRBD1. V dropped 0 bases and J dropped 3; count of bases not matched to a gene: 7. CDR3 length: 16 residues. Per the germline V gene, CDR1 is LGHNA and CDR2 is YSLEER. In DNA form, the CDR3 reads TGCGCCAGCAGCCAAGATTGGGCAGGGGGCAGCTACGAGCAGTACTTC. Translation: CASSQDWAGGSYEQYF.

This clonotype was counted a few times. The rearrangement links TRBV19 to TRBJ2-3; D is possibly TRBD2 (5 bases). CDR3 length: 17 residues. Between the trimmed V and J ends, which lost 3 bases and 1 base, there was a span of 17 bases. The V gene's germline CDR1 is LNHDA and CDR2 SQIVND (reference sequence). CDR3 protein: CASSIRPTLGGTDTQYF. As DNA, the CDR3 is TGTGCCAGTAGTATCCGACCCACGTTGGGAGGCACAGATACGCAGTATTTT.